The 32 T cell receptor beta chains listed next were all sequenced from one sample in a study of T cells in Graves' hyperthyroidism and ophthalmopathy. RNA transcripts yielded amplified TCR beta CDR3 regions. TCR CDR3 underwent first-round RT-PCR with the HTBI primer set. Via MiXCR, TCRdb re-called the multiplex PCR reads, giving one row per CDR3 protein. The top ten clones hold under 55% of a sample with a few hundred thousand distinct CDR3 sequences, around 20% of them seen once. The sample taken for sequencing was blood. The receptor set was obtained from a woman aged 50 to 65 with Graves' hyperthyroidism.

This clonotype was counted at least ten times. The rearrangement joins TRBV5-5 to TRBJ2-1; the match to TRBD2 covers 10 bases. The CDR3 contains 15 residues. Germline CDR1 and CDR2: SGHKS and YYEKEE (reference sequence). With 6 bases clipped from V and 8 bases from J, the junction kept 11 bases outside the gene matches. This CDR3 reads CASTLELAGLYEQFF. The CDR3 DNA reads TGTGCCAGCACCCTTGAACTAGCGGGACTCTATGAGCAGTTCTTC.

This clonotype appeared once. The chain is built from TRBV6-1 and TRBJ2-1; 9 positions agree with TRBD1. Unmatched junction bases numbered 6, after V lost 6 bases and J lost 3 bases. CDR1 MNHNS and CDR2 SASEGT come from the germline V gene. This CDR3 region has 15 residues. The CDR3 nucleotides are TGTGCCAGCAGCCCTACAGGGGGCAACTACAATGAGCAGTTCTTC. Protein: CASSPTGGNYNEQFF.

This clonotype was observed many times. V gene TRBV11-2 combines with J gene TRBJ1-1, with 8 bases that match TRBD1. V trimming: 1 base; J trimming: 4 bases; junction bases outside the gene matches: 2. Per the germline V gene, CDR1 is SGHAT and CDR2 is FQNNGV. The CDR3 covers 14 residues. The CDR3 loop is CASSLAGGLTEAFF. The CDR3 nucleotides read TGTGCCAGCAGCTTAGCAGGGGGCCTCACTGAAGCTTTCTTT.

The table lists this clonotype with a few counts. V usage is TRBV6-2 or TRBV6-3 and J usage is TRBJ2-7; tentatively, D is TRBD1 or TRBD2 (5 bases each). The CDR3 covers 17 residues. Trimming removed 4 bases from V and 0 bases from J, with 19 bases in between. Germline CDR1 reads MNHEY; CDR2 reads SVGEGT. CDR3 sequence (DNA): TGTGCCAGCAGTTCTTATAGGATCTTAGGGACCTCCTACGAGCAGTACTTC. It encodes CASSSYRILGTSYEQYF.

J is TRBJ2-7 and V is TRBV28; D is unresolved. The CDR3 runs 13 residues. Germline values: CDR1 MDHEN, CDR2 SYDVKM. Trimming took off 2 bases at V and 5 bases at J, with 10 bases between the two ends. The CDR3: CASSLGASHEQYF. In nucleotides, the CDR3 is TGTGCCAGCAGTTTAGGAGCGAGCCACGAGCAGTACTTC.

The rearrangement joins TRBV4-1 to TRBJ1-5; the D is unclear. Trimming stripped 0 bases from V and 4 bases from J, with 13 bases between. The germline V gene encodes CDR1 MGHRA and CDR2 YSYEKL. The CDR3 has 16 residues. This CDR3 reads CASSQEFAFRNQPQHF. CDR3 nucleotide sequence: TGCGCCAGCAGCCAAGAGTTCGCCTTTAGGAATCAGCCCCAGCATTTT.

Ten or more counts support this clonotype. The gene calls are TRBV20-1 and TRBJ2-3; D is ambiguous. This CDR3 comprises 10 residues. With 3 bases removed from V and 6 bases from J, the gap between germline ends came to 4 bases. The germline CDR1 and CDR2 sequences are DFQATT and SNEGSKA (reference sequence). The CDR3 DNA sequence: TGCAGTGCTAGCGACGATACGCAGTATTTT. The encoded protein is CSASDDTQYF.

This clonotype was counted many times. V is TRBV2 and J is TRBJ2-2, with TRBD1 matching 7 bases. This CDR3 is built from 13 residues. V lost 5 bases, J lost 4 bases, and 1 base stayed unmatched. Germline V CDR1 and CDR2: SNHLY, FYNNEI. CDR3 in amino acids: CASSPGGTGELFF. CDR3 sequence (DNA): TGTGCCAGCAGTCCAGGGGGCACCGGGGAGCTGTTTTTT.

This clonotype was picked up a small number of times. This chain joins TRBV5-1 and TRBJ2-1; 7 bases agree with TRBD2. J was trimmed by 3 bases and V by 0 bases; bases with no gene match: 3. The CDR3 is 15 amino acids. CDR1 is SGHRS and CDR2 is YFSETQ in the germline V gene. This CDR3 is CASSLGSSGYNEQFF. Written as DNA, the CDR3 is TGCGCCAGCAGCTTGGGTTCTAGCGGCTACAATGAGCAGTTCTTC.

Regarding this clonotype: The junction shows a germline mismatch at one end, possibly a read error. The rearrangement joins TRBV20-1 to TRBJ2-1; the D is unclear. CDR3 length equals 13 residues. Germline CDR1 reads DFQATT; CDR2 reads SNEGSKA (reference sequence). Here the CDR3 reads CSARDLDRLEVVF. The CDR3 coding sequence is TGCAGTGCTAGAGATTTAGATCGTCTAGAGGTGGTCTTC.

This clonotype was picked up many times. The chain joins TRBV5-1 to TRBJ1-1; D ambiguous. Trimming pared 4 bases from V and 4 bases from J, leaving 11 bases between. This CDR3 comprises 13 residues. Germline loops: CDR1 SGHRS, CDR2 YFSETQ. The chain's CDR3 is CASSQSEATEAFF. The CDR3 nucleotides are TGCGCCAGCAGCCAGTCGGAGGCCACTGAAGCTTTCTTT. The whole variable domain, remainder taken from reference TRBV5-1 and TRBJ1-1, is KAGVTQTPRYLIKTRGQQVTLSCSPISGHRSVSWYQQTPGQGLQFLFEYFSETQRNKGNFPGRFSGRQFSNSRSEMNVSTLELGDSALYLCASSQSEATEAFFGQGTRLTVV.

V is TRBV19 and J is TRBJ2-6; unclear D gene. Germline V gene sequence: CDR1 LNHDA, CDR2 SQIVND (reference sequence). Trimming pared 7 bases from V and 0 bases from J, leaving 7 bases between. The CDR3 spans 14 residues. Here the CDR3 reads CASTVFSGANVLTF. Written as DNA, the CDR3 is TGTGCCAGTACCGTCTTCTCTGGGGCCAACGTCCTGACTTTC.

V and J are TRBV3-1 and TRBJ2-1, with D possibly called TRBD1 or TRBD2 (5 bases each). From germline, CDR1 is LGHDT and CDR2 YNNKEL (reference sequence). The V end was cut by 4 bases, the J end by 11 bases, with 9 bases between. CDR3 length: 11 amino acids. The CDR3 region has the DNA TGTGCCAGCAGCCGGGGACCGCAGCAGTTCTTC. Protein product: CASSRGPQQFF.

This clonotype was picked up a small number of times. V usage is TRBV6-1 and J usage is TRBJ2-7; no reliable D call. The CDR3 loop spans 10 amino acids. Between the trimmed V and J ends, which lost 11 bases and 5 bases, there was a span of 10 bases. Looked up from germline, CDR1 is MNHNS and CDR2 is SASEGT. This CDR3 is CASGRHEQYF. The CDR3 DNA sequence: TGTGCCTCGGGTCGCCACGAGCAGTACTTC.

This clonotype was recorded many times. The V and J genes are TRBV30 and TRBJ2-3; no clear D gene. V was trimmed by 5 bases and J by 6 bases, leaving 12 bases between them. Per the germline V gene, CDR1 is GTSNPN and CDR2 is SVGIG (reference sequence). The CDR3 totals 12 residues. The CDR3 DNA is TGTGCCTGGGGTAGCTGGAGCGATACGCAGTATTTT. Amino acid sequence: CAWGSWSDTQYF.

In its sample, this clonotype was seen many times. The V call is TRBV12-3 or TRBV12-4, the J call TRBJ1-3; D is ambiguous. The CDR3 contains 15 residues. Trimming cost V 2 bases and J 0 bases, with 8 bases left between them. The CDR3 loop is CASSLLDYSGNTIYF. DNA for the CDR3: TGTGCCAGCAGTTTATTGGATTACTCTGGAAACACCATATATTTT.

For the CDR3, the DNA is TGCAGCGTTGAAGAGGGACTAGCGACAACCTACAATGAGCAGTTCTTC. Protein sequence: CSVEEGLATTYNEQFF. This rearrangement joins TRBV29-1 to TRBJ2-1, with 10 bases fitting TRBD2. V trimming: 0 bases; J trimming: 2 bases; junction bases outside the gene matches: 4. This CDR3 is 16 amino acids long. CDR1 SQVTM and CDR2 ANQGSEA come from the germline V gene.

This clonotype occurred a few times. The genes are TRBV28 and TRBJ1-6; unclear D gene. Germline V gene data show CDR1 as MDHEN and CDR2 as SYDVKM. V was trimmed by 6 bases and J by 8 bases, leaving 11 bases between them. There are 13 residues in the CDR3. For the CDR3, the DNA is TGTGCCAGCAGCCCCCCGAGGTATTCACCCCTCCACTTT. Its protein is CASSPPRYSPLHF. The full variable domain, in which reference TRBV28 and TRBJ1-6 provide the parts outside the CDR3, is DVKVTQSSRYLVKRTGEKVFLECVQDMDHENMFWYRQDPGLGLRLIYFSYDVKMKEKGDIPEGYSVSREKKERFSLILESASTNQTSMYLCASSPPRYSPLHFGNGTRLTVT.

The chain joins TRBV2 to TRBJ1-1; the D gene is possibly TRBD1 (6 bases). This CDR3 has 14 amino acids. V dropped 5 bases and J dropped 3 bases, with 13 bases sitting between them. Germline V gene lookup returns CDR1 SNHLY and CDR2 FYNNEI. CDR3 sequence (DNA): TGTGCCAGCAGTCGGACAGCCGAATACACTGAAGCTTTCTTT. As protein: CASSRTAEYTEAFF.

This clonotype was observed at least ten times. The chain joins TRBV20-1 to TRBJ2-7; D uncertain. V shed 3 bases and J shed 2 bases, with 14 bases lying between them. The germline gives CDR1 DFQATT, CDR2 SNEGSKA (reference sequence). The CDR3 sequence is 14 residues long. The CDR3 coding sequence is TGCAGTGCTAGCCCTGTAACGGCAACCTACGAGCAGTACTTC. Its protein product is CSASPVTATYEQYF.

The chain has TRBV5-4 and TRBJ2-1; 12 positions match TRBD2. The CDR3 extends over 16 amino acids. From germline, CDR1 is SGHNT and CDR2 YYREEE (reference sequence). V gave up 4 bases and J gave up 1 base; unmatched junction bases: 3. CDR3 region: CASSRTSGGSYNEQFF. In DNA form, the CDR3 reads TGTGCCAGCAGCCGTACTAGCGGGGGGTCCTACAATGAGCAGTTCTTC.

In this sample, this clonotype turned up many times. The chain employs TRBV10-3 and TRBJ2-7; 12 bases fit TRBD2. Germline V gives CDR1 ENHRY, CDR2 SYGVKD. The CDR3 covers 15 residues. J was trimmed by 5 bases and V by 5 bases; bases with no gene match: 7. CDR3 protein: CAISTRLAGVHEQYF. As DNA, the CDR3 is TGTGCCATCAGTACCCGACTAGCGGGAGTTCACGAGCAGTACTTC.

This clonotype was detected ten times or more. CDR3 in amino acids: CASSYAGLGTEAFF. The DNA for the CDR3 is TGTGCCAGCAGTTACGCGGGCCTGGGCACTGAAGCTTTCTTT. The chain carries TRBV6-1 and TRBJ1-1; D is undetermined. In germline, CDR1 is MNHNS, CDR2 SASEGT. The CDR3 has 14 amino acids. Trimming stripped 5 bases from V and 4 bases from J, with 14 bases between.

The chain uses TRBV5-6 and TRBJ2-1; D gene ambiguous. Looked up from germline, CDR1 is SGHDT and CDR2 is YYEEEE. V lost 1 base to trimming and J lost 0 bases, with 14 bases between them. This CDR3 has 17 residues. CDR3: CASSLFPPSSSYNEQFF. The CDR3 region has the DNA TGTGCCAGCAGCTTGTTCCCGCCGAGTAGCTCCTACAATGAGCAGTTCTTC.

This clonotype was seen many times. This chain links TRBV6-1 with TRBJ2-3, with 7 bases that match TRBD1. The CDR3 runs 14 residues. The V and J ends lost 6 bases and 7 bases, in that order; junction bases with no gene match: 10. Germline assignment: CDR1 MNHNS and CDR2 SASEGT. CDR3 protein: CASRHRRDSHTQYF. The CDR3 region has the DNA TGTGCCAGCAGGCACCGCAGGGACAGTCATACGCAGTATTTT.

The rearrangement joins TRBV9 to TRBJ1-2; D ambiguous. Germline CDR1 is SGDLS and CDR2 is YYNGEE. The V end was cut by 0 bases, the J end by 3 bases, with 12 bases between. There are 15 residues in the CDR3. CDR3: CASSVGTFMDYGYTF. CDR3 coding DNA: TGTGCCAGCAGCGTAGGAACCTTCATGGACTATGGCTACACCTTC.

The rearrangement links TRBV10-3 to TRBJ2-7; TRBD2 matches at 11 bases. Germline CDR1 is ENHRY and CDR2 is SYGVKD. This CDR3 has 14 amino acids. Trimming removed 9 bases from V and 0 bases from J; junction bases left unmatched: 4. This CDR3 reads CAISSGRASYEQYF. CDR3 nucleotide sequence: TGTGCCATTAGTAGCGGGAGGGCCTCCTACGAGCAGTACTTC.

Points on this clonotype: A clone one base away is much larger, so this may be a read error. V gene TRBV18 combines with J gene TRBJ2-1; 7 bases are a match to TRBD2. Germline assignment: CDR1 KGHSH and CDR2 LQKENI. The CDR3 loop spans 14 amino acids. CDR3 amino acids: CTSSPPTAGIEQFF. The CDR3 DNA reads as TGTACCAGCTCACCACCGACAGCGGGAATTGAGCAGTTCTTC. The complete variable domain, with remaining parts taken from reference TRBV18 and TRBJ2-1, reads NAGVMQNPRHLVRRRGQEARLRCSPMKGHSHVYWYRQLPEEGLKFMVYLQKENIIDESGMPKERFSAEFPKEGPSILRIQQVVRGDSAAYFCTSSPPTAGIEQFFGPGTRLTVL.

This clonotype showed up many times. V and J are TRBV7-2 and TRBJ2-2; 10 nucleotides agree with TRBD1. CDR3 length: 19 amino acids. The V segment lost 5 bases and the J segment 2 bases; nucleotides outside the gene matches: 14. The germline V gene encodes CDR1 SGHTA and CDR2 FQGNSA. The CDR3 nucleotides read TGTGCCAGCAGCCAAAGGGACAGGGGCCGATTTACAAACACCGGGGAGCTGTTTTTT. Protein: CASSQRDRGRFTNTGELFF.

The table lists this clonotype with many counts. This chain links TRBV5-8 with TRBJ2-5, with 8 bases fitting TRBD1. The CDR3 length is 18 residues. Germline CDR1 SGHTS, CDR2 YDEGEE. Trimming at V came to 0 bases and at J to 5 bases, leaving 15 bases not matched to a gene. This CDR3 reads CASSLADRGLWGRETQYF. CDR3 coding DNA: TGTGCCAGCAGCTTGGCCGACAGGGGATTATGGGGTCGTGAGACCCAGTACTTC.

A few counts support this clonotype. The chain recombines TRBV7-6 with TRBJ1-3; D possibly corresponds to TRBD1 (5 bases). V lost 0 bases and J lost 2, with 14 bases in between. The CDR3 runs 17 residues. CDR1 and CDR2 from the germline V gene are SGHVS and FNYEAQ. The CDR3 sequence: CASSLAGGGRTGNTIYF. The CDR3 DNA is TGTGCCAGCAGCTTAGCGGGCGGGGGTAGAACTGGAAACACCATATATTTT. The whole variable domain, remainder taken from reference TRBV7-6 and TRBJ1-3, is GAGVSQSPRYKVTKRGQDVALRCDPISGHVSLYWYRQALGQGPEFLTYFNYEAQQDKSGLPNDRFSAERPEGSISTLTIQRTEQRDSAMYRCASSLAGGGRTGNTIYFGEGSWLTVV.

This clonotype turned up a few times. The chain couples TRBV7-6 to TRBJ1-1; D perhaps matches TRBD1 (6 bases). Germline V gives CDR1 SGHVS, CDR2 FNYEAQ. This CDR3 region has 14 residues. V was clipped by 5 bases and J by 1 base, with 11 bases between them. The CDR3 here is CASSLGQPNTEAFF. In DNA form, the CDR3 reads TGTGCCAGCAGCCTGGGACAACCGAACACTGAAGCTTTCTTT. Full variable domain (rest looked up from reference TRBV7-6 and TRBJ1-1): GAGVSQSPRYKVTKRGQDVALRCDPISGHVSLYWYRQALGQGPEFLTYFNYEAQQDKSGLPNDRFSAERPEGSISTLTIQRTEQRDSAMYRCASSLGQPNTEAFFGQGTRLTVV.